The 28 T cell receptor beta chains presented below share a single source sample, sequenced in a study of CD8+CD57+ T cells in acquired aplastic anemia. CDR3 and TCR beta VDJ profiling relied on a genomic DNA template. TCRdb called the reads again in MiXCR, with one record for every CDR3 protein. The sample lists more than 150,000 distinct CDR3 sequences, 45% to 50% occurring once. Material for sequencing was sorted CD4+, CD8+, or CD8+CD57+ T cells (not recorded which) from PBMCs. The receptor set was obtained from a human donor in good health.

The chain is built from TRBV7-9 and TRBJ2-7; D is unresolved. V was cut by 5 bases and J by 4 bases, with 12 bases left in between. There are 13 residues in the CDR3. CDR1 is SEHNR and CDR2 is FQNEAQ in the germline V gene (reference sequence). CDR3 DNA sequence: TGTGCCAGCAGCCAGAGCGCTTCGTACGAGCAGTACTTC. Residues: CASSQSASYEQYF.

The rearrangement links TRBV2 to TRBJ1-5; possibly TRBD1 for D (6 bases). Looked up from germline, CDR1 is SNHLY and CDR2 is FYNNEI. V was shortened by 8 bases and J by 6 bases, with 17 bases between the two germline ends. The CDR3 loop spans 14 amino acids. The CDR3 nucleotides read TGTGCCAGCTCTCCACAGGGAAGCTTTCAGCCCCAGCATTTT. Translated: CASSPQGSFQPQHF. Full variable domain (remainder filled in from reference TRBV2 and TRBJ1-5): EPEVTQTPSHQVTQMGQEVILRCVPISNHLYFYWYRQILGQKVEFLVSFYNNEISEKSEIFDDQFSVERPDGSNFTLKIRSTKLEDSAMYFCASSPQGSFQPQHFGDGTRLSIL.

As concerns this clonotype: A read error is possible here, since a much larger clone lies one base away. Since the CDR3 does not end with the conserved phenylalanine or tryptophan, this likely comes from a read error. The V gene is TRBV10-3, the J gene TRBJ1-5; D gene ambiguous. CDR1 and CDR2 (germline): ENHRY, SYGVKD. The CDR3 runs 13 residues. As DNA, the CDR3 is TGTGCCAGCAGTTACGGGAGAAATCAGCCCCAGCATGTT. Translating gives CASSYGRNQPQHV.

This clonotype appeared many times. The genes are TRBV11-2 and TRBJ2-6; D unresolved. Germline-derived CDR1 and CDR2 are SGHAT and FQNNGV. V dropped 0 bases and J dropped 0 bases, with 12 bases sitting between them. The CDR3 is 18 residues long. CDR3 protein: CASSLDGRASSGANVLTF. CDR3 nucleotide sequence: TGTGCCAGCAGCTTAGACGGACGGGCCAGCTCTGGGGCCAACGTCCTGACTTTC.

Many counts were recorded for this clonotype. The V and J genes are TRBV20-1 and TRBJ2-7; possibly TRBD2 for D (5 bases). Germline CDR1 and CDR2: DFQATT and SNEGSKA (reference sequence). The germline V and J ends were trimmed by 2 bases and 6 bases, with 26 bases remaining between them. The CDR3 is 17 residues long. Here the CDR3 DNA reads TGCAGTGCTAGATCGCCCAGCGGCAAGACGTATGGGGTCGAGCAGTACTTC. It encodes CSARSPSGKTYGVEQYF.

There are many counts of this clonotype. This rearrangement joins TRBV20-1 to TRBJ1-1; D is undetermined. There are 11 residues in the CDR3. The V and J ends lost 6 bases and 3 bases respectively, with 8 bases between them. In germline, CDR1 is DFQATT, CDR2 SNEGSKA (reference sequence). CDR3 in amino acids: CSAPIYTEAFF. CDR3 DNA sequence: TGCAGTGCCCCAATCTACACTGAAGCTTTCTTT.

The genes are TRBV20-1 and TRBJ2-1; 7 positions agree with TRBD2. V trimming: 3 bases; J trimming: 8 bases; junction bases outside the gene matches: 10. From germline, CDR1 is DFQATT and CDR2 SNEGSKA (reference sequence). This CDR3 comprises 14 residues. CDR3 amino acids: CSASAGRPHDEQFF. DNA of the CDR3: TGCAGTGCTAGCGCCGGGAGGCCCCATGATGAGCAGTTCTTC.

This chain connects TRBV12-3 or TRBV12-4 to TRBJ2-1, with D possibly TRBD1 on 5 matching bases. V dropped 7 bases and J dropped 5 bases, with 15 bases sitting between them. CDR3 length: 14 residues. The CDR3 spells CASTKLQGNNEQFF. As DNA, the CDR3 is TGTGCCAGCACCAAACTCCAGGGAAACAATGAGCAGTTCTTC.

There are a few counts of this clonotype. The rearrangement uses TRBV18 and TRBJ2-5, with D possibly being TRBD2 (5 bases). This CDR3 has 13 amino acids. Germline CDR1 and CDR2: KGHSH and LQKENI. Trimming left V 4 bases short and J 5 bases short, with 11 bases between. In DNA form, the CDR3 reads TGTGCCAGCTCACGGGTGCGGAGGGAGACCCAGTACTTC. It specifies CASSRVRRETQYF.

This clonotype was counted at least ten times. The chain couples TRBV6-2 or TRBV6-3 to TRBJ1-1; D might be TRBD1 (6 bases). Germline V CDR1 and CDR2: MNHEY, SVGEGT. This CDR3 spans 15 amino acids. Trimming took off 6 bases at V and 0 bases at J, with 14 bases between the two ends. The CDR3 region is CASSRRGTMNTEAFF. CDR3 bases: TGTGCCAGCAGCCGCAGGGGAACTATGAACACTGAAGCTTTCTTT.

The CDR3 region has the DNA TGTGCCAGCAGCTTAATACAGACTGAAGCTTTCTTT. Translated, it gives CASSLIQTEAFF. J is TRBJ1-1 and V is TRBV7-9; D is unresolved. V lost 2 bases and J lost 5, with 6 bases in between. This CDR3 has 12 amino acids. CDR1 is SEHNR and CDR2 is FQNEAQ in the germline V gene (reference sequence).

The chain has TRBV20-1 and TRBJ2-5; 9 positions agree with TRBD2. The CDR3 is 14 residues long. After removal of 0 bases from V and 5 bases from J, the junction contained 4 bases not matched to a gene. In germline, CDR1 is DFQATT, CDR2 SNEGSKA (reference sequence). The CDR3 here is CSARDPSGAETQYF. DNA of the CDR3: TGCAGTGCTAGAGATCCTAGCGGGGCGGAGACCCAGTACTTC.

V usage is TRBV6-5 and J usage is TRBJ2-2, with TRBD2 as a possible D gene (6 bases). Trimming left V 3 bases short and J 4 bases short, with 12 bases between. The CDR3 consists of 15 residues. Germline CDR1 is MNHEY and CDR2 is SVGAGI. The chain's CDR3 is CASSYRRAGTGELFF. DNA of the CDR3: TGTGCCAGCAGTTATCGCAGAGCGGGCACCGGGGAGCTGTTTTTT.

The V gene is TRBV19, the J gene TRBJ1-2; a possible D gene is TRBD1 (6 bases). This CDR3 has 16 amino acids. V lost 11 bases to trimming and J lost 4 bases, with 26 bases between them. The germline gives CDR1 LNHDA, CDR2 SQIVND (reference sequence). CDR3 amino acids: CARRGTLLEGSYGYTF. In nucleotides, the CDR3 is TGTGCCCGCAGAGGGACACTTTTGGAGGGATCCTATGGCTACACCTTC.

Ten or more counts support this clonotype. The rearrangement joins TRBV6-2 or TRBV6-3 to TRBJ2-7, with TRBD1 identical over 7 bases. V shed 2 bases and J 6 bases; nucleotides not matched to a gene: 7. Germline V lookup: CDR1 MNHEY, CDR2 SVGEGT. This CDR3 is built from 14 residues. Here the CDR3 DNA reads TGTGCCAGCAGTTACGCCGGGACAGTCTCCGAGCAGTACTTC. Its translation: CASSYAGTVSEQYF.

The rearrangement joins TRBV24-1 to TRBJ2-1; TRBD1 matches at 8 bases. Per the germline V gene, CDR1 is KGHDR and CDR2 is SFDVKD. The CDR3 is 17 residues long. V shed 3 bases and J 1 base; nucleotides not matched to a gene: 7. The CDR3 DNA reads as TGTGCCACCAGTGATGTGACAGGGGTAGCGTCCTACAATGAGCAGTTCTTC. Protein sequence: CATSDVTGVASYNEQFF.

There are many counts of this clonotype. This chain uses TRBV7-3 with TRBJ2-1, with D unclear. The CDR3 runs 15 residues. The V gene's germline CDR1 is SGHTA and CDR2 FQGTGA. V was trimmed by 0 bases and J by 4 bases, leaving 10 bases between them. The CDR3 loop is CASSLTGFAYNEQFF. The CDR3 nucleotides are TGTGCCAGCAGCTTAACTGGGTTCGCATACAATGAGCAGTTCTTC.

The CDR3 DNA is TGCGCCAGCAGCCAGGGACAGGGGGCCGACGAGCAGTACTTC. Translation gives CASSQGQGADEQYF. This rearrangement joins TRBV4-1 to TRBJ2-7, with TRBD1 identical over 12 bases. Germline CDR1 and CDR2: MGHRA and YSYEKL. There are 14 residues in the CDR3. Trimming cost V 3 bases and J 5 bases; bases outside gene matches: 2.

This clonotype was seen only a few times. This chain uses TRBV6-5 with TRBJ1-1, with a tentative D call TRBD1 (6 bases). Looked up from germline, CDR1 is MNHEY and CDR2 is SVGAGI. The CDR3 has 14 amino acids. The V gene lost 7 bases and the J gene lost 2 bases, with 14 bases spanning the gap. CDR3 nucleotides: TGTGCCAGCACTTTTTCACAGGGTAACACTGAAGCTTTCTTT. Its protein product is CASTFSQGNTEAFF.

This clonotype was counted many times. V usage is TRBV5-1 and J usage is TRBJ1-2; D unresolved. The CDR3 contains 12 residues. Germline CDR1 reads SGHRS; CDR2 reads YFSETQ. Trimming cost V 3 bases and J 6 bases, with 9 bases left between them. CDR3: CASSSGRDGYTF. As DNA, the CDR3 is TGCGCCAGCAGCTCTGGGCGGGATGGCTACACCTTC.

The J gene is TRBJ2-7, the V gene TRBV7-2; no definite D call. The CDR3 is 14 amino acids. V was shortened by 1 base and J by 4 bases, with 11 bases between the two germline ends. From germline, CDR1 is SGHTA and CDR2 FQGNSA. The CDR3 reads CASSLVSALYEQYF. The CDR3 nucleotides read TGTGCCAGCAGCTTAGTAAGCGCCTTGTACGAGCAGTACTTC. Variable domain in full (rest from reference TRBV7-2 and TRBJ2-7): GAGVSQSPSNKVTEKGKDVELRCDPISGHTALYWYRQSLGQGLEFLIYFQGNSAPDKSGLPSDRFSAERTGGSVSTLTIQRTQQEDSAVYLCASSLVSALYEQYFGPGTRLTVT.

The table lists this clonotype with many counts. The chain is built from TRBV19 and TRBJ1-5, with D tentatively TRBD1 (6 bases). V was clipped by 6 bases and J by 0 bases, with 12 bases between them. CDR3 length: 15 residues. Looked up from germline, CDR1 is LNHDA and CDR2 is SQIVND (reference sequence). The CDR3 DNA sequence: TGTGCCAGTAGACAGGGAATATATAGCAATCAGCCCCAGCATTTT. Amino acid sequence: CASRQGIYSNQPQHF. The variable domain in full, completed from reference TRBV19 and TRBJ1-5, reads DGGITQSPKYLFRKEGQNVTLSCEQNLNHDAMYWYRQDPGQGLRLIYYSQIVNDFQKGDIAEGYSVSREKKESFPLTVTSAQKNPTAFYLCASRQGIYSNQPQHFGDGTRLSIL.

The chain has TRBV24-1 and TRBJ2-1; TRBD1 matches at 8 bases. Germline CDR1 KGHDR, CDR2 SFDVKD. The junction had 4 bases not matched to a gene; V was cut back by 2 bases and J by 5 bases. The CDR3 totals 15 residues. CDR3 DNA: TGTGCCACCAGTGATTCCGACAGGGGAAACAATGAGCAGTTCTTC. Translating gives CATSDSDRGNNEQFF.

The V call is TRBV11-3, the J call TRBJ2-2; the D is unclear. Germline CDR1 and CDR2: SGHNT and YENEEA. The CDR3 covers 15 residues. The V end was cut by 4 bases, the J end by 4 bases, with 13 bases between. The CDR3: CASSSPTITTGELFF. CDR3 nucleotide sequence: TGTGCCAGCAGCTCACCAACGATAACCACCGGGGAGCTGTTTTTT.

The chain uses TRBV15 and TRBJ2-7; D is undetermined. The CDR3 has 15 residues. Germline V gene sequence: CDR1 LNHNV, CDR2 YYDKDF (reference sequence). V was pared by 0 bases and J by 3 bases, with 12 bases between. The CDR3 sequence is CATSRELGYSYEQYF. Here the CDR3 DNA reads TGTGCCACCAGCAGAGAGTTGGGCTATAGCTACGAGCAGTACTTC.

The chain employs TRBV3-1 and TRBJ2-7; 9 bases are shared with TRBD1. The CDR3 is made up of 16 amino acids. With V trimmed by 4 bases and J by 3 bases, 10 bases remained unmatched. Germline CDR1 and CDR2: LGHDT and YNNKEL (reference sequence). In DNA, the CDR3 is TGTGCCAGCAGCCCTTCGGGCAGGACAGGGGTCTACGAGCAGTACTTC. This sequence encodes CASSPSGRTGVYEQYF.

This chain links TRBV24-1 with TRBJ2-2; 10 bases line up with TRBD2. V lost 4 bases, J lost 2 bases, and 6 bases stayed unmatched. This CDR3 region has 17 residues. Per germline, CDR1 KGHDR and CDR2 SFDVKD. Here the CDR3 reads CATSDPSLAGNTGELFF. CDR3 coding DNA: TGTGCCACCAGTGACCCATCACTAGCGGGAAACACCGGGGAGCTGTTTTTT.

The gene calls are TRBV11-2 and TRBJ2-7; TRBD2 agrees at 8 bases. The CDR3 is made up of 16 amino acids. With V trimmed by 6 bases and J by 3 bases, 13 bases remained unmatched. CDR1 SGHAT and CDR2 FQNNGV come from the germline V gene. The CDR3 coding sequence is TGTGCCAGCAGTCGTGGAACCGGGACTAGAGTCTACGAGCAGTACTTC. Encoded protein: CASSRGTGTRVYEQYF.